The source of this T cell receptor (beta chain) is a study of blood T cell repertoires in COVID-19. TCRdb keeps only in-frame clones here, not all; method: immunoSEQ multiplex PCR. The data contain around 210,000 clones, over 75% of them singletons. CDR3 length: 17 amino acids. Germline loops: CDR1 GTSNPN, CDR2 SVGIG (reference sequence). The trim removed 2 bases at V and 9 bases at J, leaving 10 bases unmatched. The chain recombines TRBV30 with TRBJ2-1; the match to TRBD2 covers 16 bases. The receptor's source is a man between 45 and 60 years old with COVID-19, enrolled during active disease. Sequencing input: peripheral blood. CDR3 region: CAWSPIGTSGRASEQFF. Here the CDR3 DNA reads TGTGCCTGGAGTCCTATCGGGACTAGCGGGAGGGCCAGTGAGCAGTTCTTC.